One sample yielded the 28 T cell receptor beta chains listed below, sequenced in a study of T cell responses to AZD1222 COVID-19 vaccine. Libraries were prepared by immunoSEQ multiplex PCR; TCRdb keeps only in-frame clonotypes and omits some of them. Here the sample spans some 170,000 clones, around nine tenths being singletons. The source was peripheral blood, collected on day 0 of AZD1222 vaccination. All receptors come from an adult in good health.

This clone came up once. The chain recombines TRBV6-5 with TRBJ2-3; the match to TRBD2 covers 11 bases. Germline values: CDR1 MNHEY, CDR2 SVGAGI. This CDR3 is 15 amino acids long. The J segment lost 4 bases and the V segment lost 6 bases, leaving 6 bases of the junction unmatched. CDR3 loop: CASRPIAGGADTQYF. In DNA form, the CDR3 reads TGTGCCAGCAGGCCAATAGCGGGAGGGGCAGATACGCAGTATTTT.

The rearrangement links TRBV7-9 to TRBJ1-1; TRBD1 aligns across 7 bases. This CDR3 is 16 amino acids long. Germline V lookup: CDR1 SEHNR, CDR2 FQNEAQ (reference sequence). The J segment lost 5 bases and the V segment lost 1 base, leaving 10 bases of the junction unmatched. The DNA of the CDR3 is TGTGCCAGCAGCTTAGGGTACAGGGGAACGGAGACTGAAGCTTTCTTT. Translating gives CASSLGYRGTETEAFF. The full variable domain, its missing parts supplied by reference TRBV7-9 and TRBJ1-1, is DTGVSQNPRHKITKRGQNVTFRCDPISEHNRLYWYRQTLGQGPEFLTYFQNEAQLEKSRLLSDRFSAERPKGSFSTLEIQRTEQGDSAMYLCASSLGYRGTETEAFFGQGTRLTVV.

This sequence joins TRBV19 and TRBJ1-2, with D possibly TRBD1 on 5 matching bases. V dropped 6 bases and J dropped 0 bases, with 23 bases sitting between them. The germline CDR1 and CDR2 sequences are LNHDA and SQIVND (reference sequence). This CDR3 is 18 amino acids long. The CDR3 is CASRTVTPGLRANYGYTF. The CDR3 DNA reads TGTGCCAGTAGGACGGTGACCCCGGGACTCCGAGCTAACTATGGCTACACCTTC.

V and J are TRBV6-5 and TRBJ1-1; D is unresolved. Trimming pared 2 bases from V and 7 bases from J, leaving 17 bases between. Germline V lookup: CDR1 MNHEY, CDR2 SVGAGI. The CDR3 is 15 residues long. CDR3 sequence (DNA): TGTGCCAGCAGTTACCGGATAAGCCGGGGAGATGAAGCTTTCTTT. Amino acids: CASSYRISRGDEAFF.

The chain is built from TRBV5-4 and TRBJ1-1, with D perhaps TRBD1 (6 bases). Trimming stripped 4 bases from V and 3 bases from J, with 16 bases between. In germline, CDR1 is SGHNT, CDR2 YYREEE (reference sequence). The CDR3 sequence is 15 residues long. The CDR3 bases are TGTGCCAGCAGCCCCGGGGGGGGGCGGTACACTGAAGCTTTCTTT. This codes for CASSPGGGRYTEAFF.

This chain links TRBV27 with TRBJ2-2, with a weak D call TRBD2 (5 bases). The CDR3 runs to 14 residues. The ends were cut back, 6 bases at V and 6 bases at J, with 14 bases in the middle. Germline assignment: CDR1 MNHEY and CDR2 SMNVEV (reference sequence). The CDR3 DNA follows: TGTGCCAGCAGCCCCCCTAGCTACGCCGGGGAGCTGTTTTTT. The encoded protein is CASSPPSYAGELFF.

The V gene is TRBV19, the J gene TRBJ1-4; TRBD1 matches 9 bases. V lost 7 bases, J lost 7 bases, and 10 bases stayed unmatched. The CDR3 length is 15 residues. The germline CDR1 and CDR2 sequences are LNHDA and SQIVND (reference sequence). The CDR3 DNA reads TGTGCCAGTACCGTAATGGGACAGGGATTTGAAAAACTGTTTTTT. Amino acids: CASTVMGQGFEKLFF.

The chain uses TRBV12-3 or TRBV12-4 and TRBJ2-7, with 8 bases identical to TRBD1. The CDR3 has 13 residues. V shed 8 bases, J shed 4 bases, and the junction held 7 bases outside the gene matches. The CDR3 DNA follows: TGTGCCAGCTATAGGACAGGGTCTTACGAGCAGTACTTC. It specifies CASYRTGSYEQYF.

V gene TRBV7-6 combines with J gene TRBJ1-4; 7 nucleotides line up with TRBD1. The CDR3 runs to 16 residues. V lost 8 bases, J lost 4 bases, and 13 bases stayed unmatched. Germline assignment: CDR1 SGHVS and CDR2 FNYEAQ. CDR3 amino acids: CASSGRGGAGNEKLFF. DNA of the CDR3: TGTGCCAGCTCCGGACGAGGGGGCGCGGGTAATGAAAAACTGTTTTTT.

This clone came up a few times. This CDR3 is CASSGQFGGTEAFF. CDR3 coding DNA: TGTGCCAGCAGTGGTCAGTTTGGGGGCACTGAAGCTTTCTTT. The chain recombines TRBV6-4 with TRBJ1-1; possible D gene TRBD1, 5 bases. This CDR3 spans 14 amino acids. Germline V lookup: CDR1 MRHNA, CDR2 SNTAGT. Deletions cut 4 bases from V and 4 bases from J, with 13 bases between.

This clone appeared once. V and J are TRBV27 and TRBJ1-2, with 8 bases lining up with TRBD1. Germline values: CDR1 MNHEY, CDR2 SMNVEV (reference sequence). This CDR3 contains 17 residues. Germline trimming cut 5 bases from V and 3 bases from J; bases unmatched to any gene: 14. CDR3 in amino acids: CASSTPNGQGVDYGYTF. In DNA form, the CDR3 reads TGTGCCAGCAGTACACCGAACGGACAGGGCGTCGACTATGGCTACACCTTC.

V gene TRBV6-5 combines with J gene TRBJ1-2; weak D call: TRBD1 (6 bases). The CDR3 spans 13 residues. The germline CDR1 and CDR2 sequences are MNHEY and SVGAGI. Trimming stripped 10 bases from V and 5 bases from J, with 17 bases between. The CDR3 sequence: CATTGTAGYGYTF. In DNA, the CDR3 is TGTGCCACTACAGGGACCGCTGGGTATGGCTACACCTTC.

This chain links TRBV5-1 with TRBJ1-3, with D maybe TRBD1 (5 bases). The CDR3 extends over 17 amino acids. Germline V gene lookup returns CDR1 SGHRS and CDR2 YFSETQ. The germline V and J ends were trimmed by 0 bases and 1 base, with 14 bases remaining between them. The CDR3 DNA sequence: TGCGCCAGCAGCTTGGAGGGGACTCCTCGGTCTGGAAACACCATATATTTT. Its translation: CASSLEGTPRSGNTIYF.

The genes are TRBV5-1 and TRBJ2-7, with a tentative D call TRBD1 (7 bases). Trimming removed 2 bases from V and 4 bases from J, with 16 bases in between. This CDR3 is 15 amino acids long. Per germline, CDR1 SGHRS and CDR2 YFSETQ. In nucleotides, the CDR3 is TGCGCCAGCAGCTTCGAGGACAGGACTACTTACGAGCAGTACTTC. Translated, it gives CASSFEDRTTYEQYF.

The rearrangement uses TRBV10-3 and TRBJ1-1; 8 bases match TRBD1. The CDR3 is 14 amino acids. The junction had 5 bases not matched to a gene; V was cut back by 3 bases and J by 5 bases. CDR1 ENHRY and CDR2 SYGVKD come from the germline V gene. DNA for the CDR3: TGTGCCATCAGTGATCCCAGGGGGCGAACTGAAGCTTTCTTT. Encoded protein: CAISDPRGRTEAFF.

The CDR3 DNA reads as TGCGCCAGCAGGGCGGGACAGAATAATGAAAAACTGTTTTTT. Its translation: CASRAGQNNEKLFF. This chain links TRBV10-2 with TRBJ1-4; 7 nucleotides line up with TRBD1. Unmatched junction bases numbered 5, after V lost 6 bases and J lost 4 bases. CDR1 and CDR2 from the germline V gene are WSHSY and SAAADI. CDR3 size: 14 residues.

This sequence joins TRBV7-9 and TRBJ2-1; 7 bases fit TRBD1. J gave up 2 bases and V 2 bases, and 12 bases lay outside the gene matches. This CDR3 is 18 amino acids long. CDR1 SEHNR and CDR2 FQNEAQ come from the germline V gene (reference sequence). The CDR3 region is CASSLREIGQAPYNEQFF. The CDR3, as DNA: TGTGCCAGCAGCTTAAGGGAAATTGGACAGGCCCCCTACAATGAGCAGTTCTTC.

This chain links TRBV19 with TRBJ1-6, with D uncertain. V was shortened by 7 bases and J by 13 bases, with 17 bases between the two germline ends. In germline, CDR1 is LNHDA, CDR2 SQIVND (reference sequence). This CDR3 region has 13 residues. The CDR3 DNA sequence: TGTGCCAGTAATGGGCCCCGGCGGGCTCCCCTCCACTTT. This sequence encodes CASNGPRRAPLHF.

CDR3 residues: CASSRNTEAFF. The DNA of the CDR3 is TGTGCCAGCAGCCGGAACACTGAAGCTTTCTTT. The V call is TRBV28, the J call TRBJ1-1; no clear D. CDR1 is MDHEN and CDR2 is SYDVKM in the germline V gene. Trimming pared 6 bases from V and 1 base from J, leaving 3 bases between. The CDR3 sequence is 11 residues long.

This chain links TRBV19 with TRBJ1-1; D ambiguous. This CDR3 comprises 14 residues. Trimming cost V 4 bases and J 0 bases, with 9 bases left between them. Germline assignment: CDR1 LNHDA and CDR2 SQIVND (reference sequence). Here the CDR3 reads CASSNPDMNTEAFF. The DNA of the CDR3 is TGTGCCAGTAGTAACCCTGATATGAACACTGAAGCTTTCTTT. Looking up the rest from reference TRBV19 and TRBJ1-1 gives the full variable domain: DGGITQSPKYLFRKEGQNVTLSCEQNLNHDAMYWYRQDPGQGLRLIYYSQIVNDFQKGDIAEGYSVSREKKESFPLTVTSAQKNPTAFYLCASSNPDMNTEAFFGQGTRLTVV.

V usage is TRBV27 and J usage is TRBJ1-1, with a possible D match to TRBD1 (6 bases). The length of the CDR3 is 19 residues. V shed 2 bases and J shed 0 bases, with 22 bases lying between them. Germline V lookup: CDR1 MNHEY, CDR2 SMNVEV (reference sequence). CDR3 bases: TGTGCCAGCAGTTTAGCGGTTTTTGGTGGACAGAGAATGAACACTGAAGCTTTCTTT. Protein product: CASSLAVFGGQRMNTEAFF.

The genes are TRBV25-1 and TRBJ2-5; 9 bases match TRBD2. Unmatched junction bases numbered 7, after V lost 3 bases and J lost 5 bases. The CDR3 runs to 15 residues. CDR1 is MGHDK and CDR2 is SYGVNS in the germline V gene. Here the CDR3 DNA reads TGTGCCAGCAGTGACGGTAGCGGGAGTGGTGAGACCCAGTACTTC. Amino acids: CASSDGSGSGETQYF.

The V and J genes are TRBV18 and TRBJ2-1, with TRBD2 identical over 11 bases. This CDR3 region has 17 residues. CDR1 and CDR2 (germline): KGHSH, LQKENI. Trimming at V came to 3 bases and at J to 4 bases, leaving 8 bases not matched to a gene. The CDR3 DNA sequence: TGTGCCAGCTCACCTAGCGGGAGGGCCTGGGTGTACAATGAGCAGTTCTTC. It translates to CASSPSGRAWVYNEQFF.

The chain links TRBV6-2 or TRBV6-3 to TRBJ2-1, with 7 bases aligning to TRBD2. V shed 3 bases and J 4 bases; nucleotides not matched to a gene: 18. The V gene's germline CDR1 is MNHEY and CDR2 SVGEGT. The CDR3 is 19 residues long. DNA of the CDR3: TGTGCCAGCAGTTATACCTTTGCGTTGGGGCTAGCGGCTTACAATGAGCAGTTCTTC. Translating gives CASSYTFALGLAAYNEQFF.

The rearrangement uses TRBV9 and TRBJ2-7; D may be TRBD1 or TRBD2 (5 bases each). This CDR3 region has 17 residues. V was clipped by 3 bases and J by 1 base, with 20 bases between them. CDR1 is SGDLS, CDR2 YYNGEE, per germline. In DNA form, the CDR3 reads TGTGCCAGCAGCGCCCACACCGGGACCCTAGCATCCTACGAGCAGTACTTC. Translated: CASSAHTGTLASYEQYF.

This clone was picked up one time. V and J are TRBV1 and TRBJ1-2; the D call in the table, TRBD1, was not verified against the DNA. TRBV1 is annotated as a pseudogene. The CDR3 is 16 residues long. CDR3 DNA: TGCACCACCCCCACCCCCGATGGGACAATAAACTATGGCTACACCTTC. Residues: CTTPTPDGTINYGYTF.

The chain recombines TRBV3-1 (or the pseudogene TRBV3-2) with TRBJ1-4; D not certain. V was pared by 0 bases and J by 9 bases, with 11 bases between. CDR3 length equals 14 residues. Germline V lookup: CDR1 LGHDT, CDR2 YNNKEL (reference sequence). DNA for the CDR3: TGTGCCAGCAGCCAAGATCCAGGCAGTAAAAAACTGTTTTTT. Protein sequence: CASSQDPGSKKLFF.

This clone is a singleton in its sample. This sequence joins TRBV6-5 and TRBJ2-7; TRBD1 is a possible D gene (7 bases). With 5 bases removed from V and 5 bases from J, the gap between germline ends came to 13 bases. Germline CDR1 and CDR2: MNHEY and SVGAGI. The CDR3 totals 13 residues. CDR3 in amino acids: CASSRQGGDEQYF. The CDR3 DNA reads TGTGCCAGCAGTCGACAGGGAGGTGACGAGCAGTACTTC.